This TCR beta chain is drawn from a study of T cell responses to AZD1222 COVID-19 vaccine. Findings and limits, study-wide: Recipients of two AZD1222 doses showed rising Spike-specific TCR breadth and depth. The reported proportion of spike-specific TCRs targeting unmutated variant regions was nearly half.

Repertoires were generated with immunoSEQ multiplex PCR, while TCRdb's copy carries only in-frame clones and drops some. This repertoire shows 150,000 to 200,000 clones, around 90% found once; its top ten account for 1.3% to 1.5%. V shed 4 bases, J shed 10 bases, and the junction held 13 bases outside the gene matches. CDR3 length: 17 residues. Per the germline V gene, CDR1 is MGHDK and CDR2 is SYGVNS. Worth noting for this clone: Its antigen is undetermined.

The material sequenced was peripheral blood, taken on day 0 of AZD1222 vaccination. The sequence was collected from an adult in good health. The V and J genes are TRBV25-1 and TRBJ1-6; 10 nucleotides align to TRBD1. CDR3 protein: CASSALLTGGIESPLHF. The DNA of the CDR3 is TGTGCCAGCAGTGCACTGCTGACAGGGGGCATAGAGTCACCCCTCCACTTT.